This T cell receptor beta chain was identified during a study of shared clonotypes between healthy human individuals. Study-level points and caveats: Estimated richness values were generally larger in naive subsets than in memory subsets.

Positive CCR7 selection of CD45RO-negative cells yielded the naive CD8 cells, and terminally differentiated effector memory CD45RA+ cells were excluded. There were no recent acute infections or vaccinations among the donors, who were healthy HIV-negative adults. Profiling relied on immunoSEQ multiplex PCR, and the TCRdb table lists in-frame clones only, not all of them. Among 2 million to 2.5 million clones listed, roughly 94% were seen once. To note about this clone: Antigen specificity is unknown.

Germline CDR1 is SGHRS and CDR2 is YFSETQ. V was cut by 0 bases and J by 0 bases, with 13 bases left in between. The CDR3 is made up of 16 amino acids. The sequence was obtained from a man in his late teens or twenties in good health. Sequenced sample: naive CD8+ T cells sorted from blood. The V and J genes are TRBV5-1 and TRBJ2-7, with a possible D match to TRBD1 (5 bases). The CDR3 nucleotides read TGCGCCAGCAGCTTGGGGCTGGTCAGGGACTCCTACGAGCAGTACTTC. Its translation is CASSLGLVRDSYEQYF.